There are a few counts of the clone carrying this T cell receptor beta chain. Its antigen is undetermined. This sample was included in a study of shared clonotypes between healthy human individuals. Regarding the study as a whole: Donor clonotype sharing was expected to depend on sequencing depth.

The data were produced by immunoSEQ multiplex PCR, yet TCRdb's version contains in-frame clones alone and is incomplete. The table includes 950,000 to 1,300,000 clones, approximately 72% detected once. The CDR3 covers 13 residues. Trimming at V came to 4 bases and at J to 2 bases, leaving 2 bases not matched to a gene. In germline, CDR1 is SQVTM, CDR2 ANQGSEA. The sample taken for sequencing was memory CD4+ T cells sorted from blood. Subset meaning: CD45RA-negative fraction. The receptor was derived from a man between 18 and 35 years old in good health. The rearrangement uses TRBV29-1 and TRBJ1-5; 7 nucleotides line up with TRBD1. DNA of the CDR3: TGCAGCGTTGGGACAGGCCGCAATCAGCCCCAGCATTTT. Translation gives CSVGTGRNQPQHF.